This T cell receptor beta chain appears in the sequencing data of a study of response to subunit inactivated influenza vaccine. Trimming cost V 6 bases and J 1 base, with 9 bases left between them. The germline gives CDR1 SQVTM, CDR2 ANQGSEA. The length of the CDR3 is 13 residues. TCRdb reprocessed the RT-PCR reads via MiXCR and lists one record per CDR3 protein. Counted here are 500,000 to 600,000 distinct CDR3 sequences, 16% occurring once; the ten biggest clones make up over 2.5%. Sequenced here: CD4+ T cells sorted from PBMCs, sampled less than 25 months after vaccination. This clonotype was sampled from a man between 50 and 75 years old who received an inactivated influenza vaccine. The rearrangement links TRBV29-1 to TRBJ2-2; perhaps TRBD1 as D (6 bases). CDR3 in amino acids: CSVLGQNTGELFF. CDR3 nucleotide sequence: TGCAGCGTCTTGGGACAGAACACCGGGGAGCTGTTTTTT.